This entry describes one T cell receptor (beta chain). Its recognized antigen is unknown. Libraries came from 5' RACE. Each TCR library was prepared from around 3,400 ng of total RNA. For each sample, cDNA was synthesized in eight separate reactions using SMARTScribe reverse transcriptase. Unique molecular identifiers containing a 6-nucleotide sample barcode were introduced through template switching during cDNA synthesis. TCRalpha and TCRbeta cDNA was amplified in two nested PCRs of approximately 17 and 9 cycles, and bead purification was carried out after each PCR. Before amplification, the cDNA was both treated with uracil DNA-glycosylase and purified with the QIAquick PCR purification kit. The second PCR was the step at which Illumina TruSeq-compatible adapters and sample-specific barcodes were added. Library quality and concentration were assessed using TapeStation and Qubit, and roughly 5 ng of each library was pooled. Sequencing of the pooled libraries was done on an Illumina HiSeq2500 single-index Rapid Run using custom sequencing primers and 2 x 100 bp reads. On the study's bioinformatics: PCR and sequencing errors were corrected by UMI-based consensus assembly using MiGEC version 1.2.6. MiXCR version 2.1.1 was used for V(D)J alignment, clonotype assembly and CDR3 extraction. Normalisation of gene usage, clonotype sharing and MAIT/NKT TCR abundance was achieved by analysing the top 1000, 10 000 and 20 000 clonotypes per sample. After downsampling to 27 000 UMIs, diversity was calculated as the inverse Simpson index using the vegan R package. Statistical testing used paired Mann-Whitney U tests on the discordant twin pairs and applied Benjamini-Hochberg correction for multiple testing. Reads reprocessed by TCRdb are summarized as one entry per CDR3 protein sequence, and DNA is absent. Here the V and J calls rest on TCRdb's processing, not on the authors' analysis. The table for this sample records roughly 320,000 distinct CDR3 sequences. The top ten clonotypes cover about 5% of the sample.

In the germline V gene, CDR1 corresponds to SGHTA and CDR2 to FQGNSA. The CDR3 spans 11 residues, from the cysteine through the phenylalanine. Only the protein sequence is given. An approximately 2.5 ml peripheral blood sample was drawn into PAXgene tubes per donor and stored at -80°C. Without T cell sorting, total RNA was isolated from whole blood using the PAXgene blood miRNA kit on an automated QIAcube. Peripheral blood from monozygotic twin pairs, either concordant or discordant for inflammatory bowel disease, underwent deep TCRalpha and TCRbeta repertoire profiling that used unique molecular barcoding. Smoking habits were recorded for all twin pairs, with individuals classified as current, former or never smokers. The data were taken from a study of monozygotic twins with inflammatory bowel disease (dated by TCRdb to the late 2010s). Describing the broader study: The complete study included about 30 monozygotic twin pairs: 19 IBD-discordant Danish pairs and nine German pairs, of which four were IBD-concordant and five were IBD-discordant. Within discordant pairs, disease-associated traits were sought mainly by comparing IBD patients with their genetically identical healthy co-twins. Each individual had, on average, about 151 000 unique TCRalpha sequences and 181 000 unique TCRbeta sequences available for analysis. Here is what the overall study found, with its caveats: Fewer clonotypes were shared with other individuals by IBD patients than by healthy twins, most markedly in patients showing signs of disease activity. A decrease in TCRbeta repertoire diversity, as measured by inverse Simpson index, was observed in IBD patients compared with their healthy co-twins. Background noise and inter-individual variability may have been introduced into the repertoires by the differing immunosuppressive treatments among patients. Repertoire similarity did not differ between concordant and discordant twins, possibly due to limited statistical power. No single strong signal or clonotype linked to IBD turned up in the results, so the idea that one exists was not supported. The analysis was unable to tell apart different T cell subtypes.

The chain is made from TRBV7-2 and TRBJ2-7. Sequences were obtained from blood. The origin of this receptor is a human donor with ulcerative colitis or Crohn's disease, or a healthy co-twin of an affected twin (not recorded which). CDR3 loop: CASSFIYEQYF.